The clone carrying this TCR beta chain was picked up many times. No antigen is known for it. A single record per CDR3 protein comes from TCRdb applying MiXCR to the 5' RACE reads. The repertoire holds just over 300,000 distinct CDR3 sequences, approximately 3.8% seen once, with 23% in the top ten. This sample is part of a study of T cells after yellow fever vaccination. The study, taken as a whole, reports: It was a small share of clonotypes that appeared in both CD4 and CD8 compartments.

Germline V gene sequence: CDR1 SGDLS, CDR2 YYNGEE. V lost 0 bases, J lost 0 bases, and 7 bases lay in between. CDR3 length equals 14 residues. The source material was PBMCs, sampled on the day of the yellow fever booster vaccination. The clonotype was recovered from a man aged 18 to 35 who received the YFV17D yellow fever vaccine. The chain uses TRBV9 and TRBJ2-7; the D is unclear. The CDR3 DNA is TGTGCCAGCAGCGTAGGGGATGGCTCCTACGAGCAGTACTTC. Its protein product is CASSVGDGSYEQYF.